The rows below give T cell receptor beta chains drawn from one sample of a study of T-cell memory formation after mild COVID-19. MiXCR was run by TCRdb on the 5' RACE reads, yielding one entry per CDR3 protein. The sample consists of 550,000 to 600,000 distinct CDR3 sequences, 20% to 25% of them appearing once. Sequenced: PBMCs or a T cell subset sorted from them (not recorded which). These receptors were taken from an adult woman who had mild COVID-19 (a few samples of this study predate the infection). Cell type and time point are not known. Both conserved end residues are part of each CDR3. A D gene is named only where the DNA matches it firmly. The size of a clone is reported for some rows only, either as once, few or many, or as a class for expanded clones.

v_gene	j_gene	d_gene	abundance	CDR3nt	CDR3aa
TRBV24-1	TRBJ1-2	-	few	TGTGCCACCAGTGATTCGACGGGCCTCAGGGTTAATGGCTACACCTTC	CATSDSTGLRVNGYTF
TRBV9	TRBJ2-2	TRBD2	few	TGTGCCAGCAGCATCTCCGGGACTAGCGGGGGGGCGGAAACCGGGGAGCTGTTTTTT	CASSISGTSGGAETGELFF
TRBV5-1	TRBJ2-1	TRBD2	many	TGCGCCAGCAGCTTGAGCGGGGAGTACAATGAGCAGTTCTTC	CASSLSGEYNEQFF
TRBV6-5	TRBJ2-1	-	-	TGTGCCAGCAGTAGACTGACAGCTAGCTCCTACAATGAGCAGTTCTTC	CASSRLTASSYNEQFF
TRBV28	TRBJ1-5	TRBD1	-	TGTGCCAGCAGGTTGTGGGGACAGTTTAGCAATCAGCCCCAGCATTTT	CASRLWGQFSNQPQHF
TRBV7-9	TRBJ2-7	TRBD2	-	TGTGCCAGCAGTACTAGCGGGGGGACCTACGAGCAGTACTTC	CASSTSGGTYEQYF
TRBV5-4	TRBJ1-2	-	many	TGTGCCAGCAGCTCCCAGGGTGCCACCTATGGCTACACCTTC	CASSSQGATYGYTF
TRBV6-6	TRBJ1-1	-	few	TGTGCCAGCAGCGCAACACCAGGACAGCGAAATGAAGCTTTCTTT	CASSATPGQRNEAFF
TRBV12-3/TRBV12-4	TRBJ2-5	-	-	TGTGCCAGCAGAAAAAACGGACGGACCCAAGAGACCCAGTACTTC	CASRKNGRTQETQYF
TRBV3-1	TRBJ2-1	TRBD2	few	TGTGCCAGCACCCTGGGACTAAATACCTACAATGAGCAGTTCTTC	CASTLGLNTYNEQFF
TRBV5-1	TRBJ1-1	-	few	TGCGCCAGCAGCTCATACCCAGGGAACACTGAAGCTTTCTTT	CASSSYPGNTEAFF
TRBV10-3	TRBJ1-5	-	-	TGTGCCATCAGTGAAGAGGGGCCCACTCAGCCCCAGCATTTT	CAISEEGPTQPQHF
TRBV7-6	TRBJ1-1	-	-	TGTGCCAGCAGCTTAGTACCCGGGCACACTGAAGCTTTCTTT	CASSLVPGHTEAFF
TRBV6-6	TRBJ2-3	TRBD2	many	TGTGCCAGCAGTTACGAGCGGGGTCGCACAGATACGCAGTATTTT	CASSYERGRTDTQYF
TRBV2	TRBJ2-5	TRBD2	few	TGTGCCAGCAGTTCCCCGAGACTAGCGGTCCAAGAGACCCAGTACTTC	CASSSPRLAVQETQYF
TRBV7-3	TRBJ2-1	TRBD1	-	TGTGCCAGCAGCCGGGACAGGGGGCGGAATTACGAGCAGTTCTTC	CASSRDRGRNYEQFF
TRBV6-1	TRBJ2-7	-	few	TGTGCCAGCAGTGAAGCCTCCTACGAGCAGTACTTC	CASSEASYEQYF
TRBV4-3	TRBJ2-5	-	few	TGCGCCAGCAGCCAAGCTGGTGGAGCGCTTCAAGAGACCCAGTACTTC	CASSQAGGALQETQYF
TRBV19	TRBJ2-7	TRBD2	-	TGTGCCAGTGGACTAGCGGGAGCCTACGAGCAGTACTTC	CASGLAGAYEQYF
TRBV12-3/TRBV12-4	TRBJ2-3	TRBD2	few	TGTGCCAGCAGGGCAACTAGCGACAACACAGATACGCAGTATTTT	CASRATSDNTDTQYF
TRBV20-1	TRBJ2-1	TRBD2	-	TGCAGTGCTAGAAGCGGGACTAGCGGGCCAGAGGCCTACAATGAGCAGTTCTTC	CSARSGTSGPEAYNEQFF
TRBV20-1	TRBJ1-1	-	-	TGCAGTGCTAGAACAGGGATGATCACTGAAGCTTTCTTT	CSARTGMITEAFF
TRBV5-1	TRBJ2-1	TRBD2	-	TGCGCCAGCAGCTTAACTAGCGGACCAGCCAATGAGCAGTTCTTC	CASSLTSGPANEQFF
TRBV4-3	TRBJ2-7	TRBD1	-	TGCGCCAGCAGCCAAGATGAGGGACAGTCCTACGAGCAGTACTTC	CASSQDEGQSYEQYF
TRBV20-1	TRBJ2-5	-	few	TGCAGTGCTAGGAGGGGGGGCGAGACCCAGTACTTC	CSARRGGETQYF
TRBV6-5	TRBJ1-1	-	-	TGTGCCAGCAGTTATGGGGGGCGCGGCACTGAAGCTTTCTTT	CASSYGGRGTEAFF
TRBV6-2/TRBV6-3	TRBJ2-3	-	few	TGTGCCAGCAGTTACCAGGGCCGCCTATTTAGCACAGATACGCAGTATTTT	CASSYQGRLFSTDTQYF
TRBV5-1	TRBJ2-7	TRBD2	few	TGCGCCAGCAGCCCCGGGGTAGCGGGCTACGAGCAGTACTTC	CASSPGVAGYEQYF
TRBV7-7	TRBJ2-7	-	few	TGTGCTAGCAGCTTAGTTACTGAAAGCGAGCAGTACTTC	CASSLVTESEQYF
TRBV24-1	TRBJ1-5	-	few	TGTGCCACCAGTGATCCCCGATCCCGGGAGCCCCAGCATTTT	CATSDPRSREPQHF
TRBV2	TRBJ2-7	TRBD1	-	TGTGCCAGCTTGGGACAGGTGGACTACGAGCAGTACTTC	CASLGQVDYEQYF
TRBV12-3/TRBV12-4	TRBJ2-1	TRBD2	-	TGTGCCAGCAGTTTACTAGCGGGAGTCTACAATGAGCAGTTCTTC	CASSLLAGVYNEQFF
TRBV9	TRBJ1-2	TRBD1	-	TGTGCCAGCAGCGCCTTGCTCGGGACAGGGTATGGCGCTAACTATGGCTACACCTTC	CASSALLGTGYGANYGYTF
TRBV5-6	TRBJ1-1	-	-	TGTGCCAGCAGCGACAGAACCCTGAACACTGAAGCTTTCTTT	CASSDRTLNTEAFF
TRBV5-1	TRBJ1-1	TRBD1	-	TGCGCCAGCAGCTTGGTGGGACAGGGGACTGAAGCTTTCTTT	CASSLVGQGTEAFF
TRBV28	TRBJ2-1	-	few	TGTGCCAGCAGTTTGAGGAGCCTTGGTGAGCAGTTCTTC	CASSLRSLGEQFF
TRBV3-1	TRBJ1-2	TRBD1	few	TGTGCCACCCAGCCCCTCCAGACAGGGCGCCATGGCTACACCTTC	CATQPLQTGRHGYTF
TRBV20-1	TRBJ1-4	-	few	TGCAGTGCTAGAGAGGGAACAACTAATGAAAAACTGTTTTTT	CSAREGTTNEKLFF
TRBV7-2	TRBJ1-5	TRBD1	few	TGTGCCAGCAGCCCAGGCGGGACAGGGAGGGGAAATCAGCCCCAGCATTTT	CASSPGGTGRGNQPQHF
TRBV10-3	TRBJ1-2	-	-	TGTGCCATCAGTTCGATTGACCGGGACGCCGGGAACTATGGCTACACCTTC	CAISSIDRDAGNYGYTF
TRBV24-1	TRBJ2-1	TRBD2	-	TGTGCCACCAGTGATACTCGGGAGGGCCTTGAGGGTGAGCAGTTCTTC	CATSDTREGLEGEQFF
TRBV4-1	TRBJ2-2	-	-	TGCGCCAGCAGGGAAGAGGGGCACACCGGGGAGCTGTTTTTT	CASREEGHTGELFF
TRBV6-6	TRBJ1-5	-	-	TGTGCCAGCAAAAGGGGCAGGGAGTTGGGTCAGCCCCAGCATTTT	CASKRGRELGQPQHF
TRBV5-1	TRBJ1-1	-	-	TGCGCCAGCAGCCAAGGGATTGGGGACACTGAAGCTTTCTTT	CASSQGIGDTEAFF
TRBV2	TRBJ2-7	TRBD2	few	TGTGCCAGCACCGCCGTTGGCGGCGGGACTACCTACGAGCAGTACTTC	CASTAVGGGTTYEQYF
TRBV12-3/TRBV12-4	TRBJ2-7	-	few	TGTGCCAGCAGTTCAACGGACAGCCACTCCCGGGCCGAGCAGTACTTC	CASSSTDSHSRAEQYF
TRBV2	TRBJ1-2	TRBD1	many	TGTGCCAGCAGGACAGGGTTAAGAAAGGGCTACACCTTC	CASRTGLRKGYTF
TRBV12-3/TRBV12-4	TRBJ1-2	TRBD1	-	TGTGCCAGCAGGTACACGGGACAGGGAGACTATGGCTACACCTTC	CASRYTGQGDYGYTF
TRBV19	TRBJ2-2	-	few	TGTGCCAGTAGGTCTACGACCGGGGAGCTGTTTTTT	CASRSTTGELFF